This TCR beta chain was captured by sequencing in a study of cytomegalovirus exposure and HLA in healthy donors. Notes on the study in general: It was approximately 150 TCR beta chains that were listed as cytomegalovirus-associated. With high specificity and sensitivity, the classifier reportedly diagnosed cytomegalovirus status.

Data came from immunoSEQ multiplex PCR; TCRdb stores just in-frame clones and leaves some out. The data contain around 250,000 clones, around 89% of them seen just once; the ten biggest clones take up less than 0.4%. V lost 4 bases and J lost 5, with 8 bases in between. The CDR3 is made up of 12 amino acids. Germline V CDR1 and CDR2: MNHNS, SASEGT. This clone was counted between two and nine times. Its antigen is currently unknown. J is TRBJ1-2 and V is TRBV6-1; the D gene is possibly TRBD1 (6 bases). Sequencing used PBMCs. The source of this sequence is a woman aged 18-29 years in good health and CMV-seronegative. CDR3 coding DNA: TGTGCCAGCAGTGGGACAGATTATGGCTACACCTTC. Amino acids: CASSGTDYGYTF.